This T cell receptor beta chain originates from a study of cytomegalovirus exposure and HLA in healthy donors. Study-wide results and limits: Cytomegalovirus status was reportedly diagnosed by the classifier with high specificity and sensitivity. Earlier analysis yielded a pattern in which most TCR beta V segments were productive about 90% or about 30% of the time. In vitro confirmation showed a few CMV-associated chains to be CMV antigen specific.

Trimming stripped 2 bases from V and 3 bases from J, with 4 bases between. This CDR3 is built from 13 residues. The germline V gene has CDR1 ENHRY and CDR2 SYGVKD. As concerns this clone: Its antigen is currently unknown.

Donors were nominally healthy when sampled, though unrecorded immune exposures were likely. The PCR was carried out with 60 Vbeta primers and 13 Jbeta primers. Only in-frame clones appear in the TCRdb table, and some are missing; sequencing was by immunoSEQ multiplex PCR. The repertoire has some 210,000 clones, about three quarters of them found once; the top ten carry roughly 2%. The genes are TRBV10-3 and TRBJ2-2; D remains unclear. This receptor was obtained from a woman in her 30s in good health and CMV-seropositive. Sample: PBMCs. For the CDR3, the DNA is TGTGCCATCAGTGAGGGAGACACCGGGGAGCTGTTTTTT. Translation: CAISEGDTGELFF.